The text below deals with one T cell receptor (beta chain). This entry comes from a study of cytomegalovirus exposure and HLA in healthy donors. Vbeta (60) and Jbeta (13) primers were used in the PCR. The method was immunoSEQ multiplex PCR; TCRdb's version includes in-frame clones alone and lacks a portion of them. The repertoire holds tens of thousands of clones, with more than 70% as singletons. The ends were cut back, 5 bases at V and 1 base at J, with 9 bases in the middle. This CDR3 spans 13 amino acids. Germline loops: CDR1 SGDLS, CDR2 YYNGEE. The chain couples TRBV9 to TRBJ2-5; TRBD1 is a possible D gene (6 bases). The sequenced sample consisted of PBMCs. The sequence was collected from a middle-aged woman in good health and CMV-seropositive. Written as DNA, the CDR3 is TGTGCCAGCAGTAGGGGGACCCAAGAGACCCAGTACTTC. This codes for CASSRGTQETQYF.